The present T cell receptor beta chain was sequenced within a study of shared clonotypes between healthy human individuals. CD45RA-negative memory and CD45RA+ naive subsets were split from the CD4+ cells. The germline gives CDR1 SGHRS, CDR2 YFSETQ. Trimming pared 0 bases from V and 0 bases from J, leaving 7 bases between. There are 16 residues in the CDR3. General study points: The study generally estimated greater richness for naive than memory subsets.

This clone was counted a single time. Its antigen is not known. The data were produced by immunoSEQ multiplex PCR, yet TCRdb's version contains in-frame clones alone and is incomplete. Of over a million clones detected, about four fifths appear once; the ten largest clones hold 0.55% to 0.7%. The TCR comes from a man between 18 and 29 years old in good health. Some clones in this sample may be carry-over from other donors' samples. Sequencing was performed on memory CD4+ T cells from PBMCs. The subset here: CD45RA-negative fraction. The chain employs TRBV5-1 and TRBJ2-6; TRBD2 might be the D (5 bases). The CDR3 sequence: CASSLGRASGANVLTF. The CDR3 DNA sequence: TGCGCCAGCAGCTTGGGGCGGGCCTCTGGGGCCAACGTCCTGACTTTC.